The 13 T cell receptor beta chains given below trace back to one sample, sequenced in a study of metastatic and nonmetastatic thyroid tumors (dated by TCRdb to 2019 to 2021). No treatment had been received by any patient before thyroid surgery. Library creation used PCR. Data came from an Illumina HiSeq 4000. TCRdb reanalyzed the raw reads on its own, using fastp at Q25 for trimming and MiXCR for clone calling, and kept in-frame beta chains. The sample data list 25,000 to 30,000 clones, and about 20% of these were observed just once. Approximately 30% of the sample goes to the ten largest clones. The sequenced sample was blood. The receptor set was obtained from a male donor with papillary thyroid cancer or a benign thyroid nodule (not recorded which). Some clones in this sample may be carry-over from other donors' samples.

This clone was recorded at least ten times. The chain is built from TRBV5-6 and TRBJ2-3; 9 positions agree with TRBD2. Germline CDR1 and CDR2: SGHDT and YYEEEE. CDR3 length: 17 amino acids. With 1 base clipped from V and 2 bases from J, the junction kept 8 bases outside the gene matches. In nucleotides, the CDR3 is TGTGCCAGCAGCTTGTACGTTAGCGGGGGCCTCACAGATACGCAGTATTTT. It is translated as CASSLYVSGGLTDTQYF.

This clone was observed a few times. The junction departs from germline at one end; a sequencing error may be responsible. The chain joins TRBV29-1 to TRBJ2-7, with TRBD1 identical over 9 bases. Germline lookup yields CDR1 SQVTM and CDR2 ANQGSEA. The CDR3 length is 14 residues. The CDR3 coding sequence is TGCAGCTTTACTCCGGGACAGGGCTCCTGCGAGCAGTACTTC. Amino acid sequence: CSFTPGQGSCEQYF.

The chain employs TRBV20-1 and TRBJ2-7; 7 nucleotides match TRBD1. This CDR3 is built from 14 residues. The germline CDR1 and CDR2 sequences are DFQATT and SNEGSKA (reference sequence). V was pared by 5 bases and J by 3 bases, with 10 bases of the junction left unmatched. Here the CDR3 DNA reads TGCAGTGCTTCAGAGACAGGGCCTCGCTACGAGCAGTACTTC. Translated: CSASETGPRYEQYF.

In this sample, this clone turned up once. This chain links TRBV7-2 with TRBJ2-7, with D maybe TRBD2 (5 bases). The germline CDR1 and CDR2 sequences are SGHTA and FQGNSA. This CDR3 has 13 amino acids. V was clipped by 5 bases and J by 0 bases, with 8 bases between them. The CDR3 DNA reads TGTGCCAGCAGCCGGGGATCCTCCTACGAGCAGTACTTC. This sequence encodes CASSRGSSYEQYF.

Many counts were recorded for this clone. The chain has TRBV28 and TRBJ2-5, with D unresolved. Germline CDR1 reads MDHEN; CDR2 reads SYDVKM. V lost 5 bases, J lost 0 bases, and 13 bases lay in between. The CDR3 is 15 residues long. The CDR3 DNA follows: TGTGCCAGCAGTCCAGGACCTCTGTACCAAGAGACCCAGTACTTC. Amino acid sequence: CASSPGPLYQETQYF.

This clone has a count of ten or more. The rearrangement joins TRBV6-4 to TRBJ1-1; D uncertain. CDR1 and CDR2 from the germline V gene are MRHNA and SNTAGT. Trimming pared 0 bases from V and 4 bases from J, leaving 12 bases between. CDR3 size: 15 residues. The CDR3 DNA reads TGTGCCAGCAGTGACTCGAATTCGGGAGCCACTGAAGCTTTCTTT. Translation: CASSDSNSGATEAFF.

This clone was seen many times. This same CDR3 is encoded by further DNA sequences in the sample. The chain combines TRBV25-1 with TRBJ1-1, with no clear D. V gave up 7 bases and J gave up 2 bases, with 2 bases separating them. The CDR3 spans 10 residues. Germline values: CDR1 MGHDK, CDR2 SYGVNS. For the CDR3, the DNA is TGTGCCAGCAAAAACACTGAAGCTTTCTTT. It specifies CASKNTEAFF.

Details on this clone: At one end, the junction sequence differs from germline, possibly due to a read error. The V and J genes are TRBV9 and TRBJ2-2, with TRBD1 matching over 8 bases. The CDR3 has 16 amino acids. CDR1 and CDR2 from the germline V gene are SGDLS and YYNGEE. The CDR3 DNA reads TGTGCCAGCAGGGAGAGAAGGGACAGGTCGGCCGGGGTGCTGTATTTT. It translates to CASRERRDRSAGVLYF.

This chain joins TRBV13 and TRBJ1-6; 7 bases align to TRBD1. Germline V gene data show CDR1 as PRHDT and CDR2 as FYEKMQ (reference sequence). The junction had 9 bases not matched to a gene; V was cut back by 5 bases and J by 11 bases. The length of the CDR3 is 14 residues. The CDR3 reads CASSMHRGNTPLHF. The CDR3 bases are TGTGCCAGCAGCATGCACAGGGGAAACACACCCCTCCACTTT.

Only a few counts were recorded for this clone. The chain is built from TRBV15 and TRBJ2-7; TRBD1 aligns across 10 bases. V shed 1 base and J 7 bases; nucleotides not matched to a gene: 10. Germline V gene data show CDR1 as LNHNV and CDR2 as YYDKDF (reference sequence). This CDR3 spans 16 amino acids. The DNA for the CDR3 is TGTGCCACCAGCAGAGTCTCCGGGACAGGGGACCTGGAGCAGTACTTC. Encoded protein: CATSRVSGTGDLEQYF.

The sample holds many counts of this clone. The chain recombines TRBV20-1 with TRBJ2-3, with D unclear. Germline CDR1 DFQATT, CDR2 SNEGSKA (reference sequence). CDR3 length: 12 residues. Trimming took off 4 bases at V and 2 bases at J, with 7 bases between the two ends. The CDR3 DNA reads as TGCAGTGCTACCCCGAACACAGATACGCAGTATTTT. Translating it yields CSATPNTDTQYF.

A remark on this clone: The germline gene is not matched at one end of the junction; a read error may be the cause. This chain links TRBV20-1 with TRBJ1-1, with a tentative D call TRBD1 (5 bases). The CDR3 totals 14 residues. Germline lookup yields CDR1 DFQATT and CDR2 SNEGSKA (reference sequence). The DNA of the CDR3 is TGCAGTGCTGGGGGGGGGACCATTAACATTGAAGCTTTCTTT. Its protein product is CSAGGGTINIEAFF.

Concerning this clone: The germline gene is not matched at one end of the junction; a read error may be the cause. V usage is TRBV6-1 and J usage is TRBJ1-2; no firm D call. The germline gives CDR1 MNHNS, CDR2 SASEGT. CDR3 length equals 14 residues. Here the CDR3 DNA reads TGTGACAGCAGTGAAGCCTGGAGAGGCTCTGGCTACACCTTC. This encodes CDSSEAWRGSGYTF.